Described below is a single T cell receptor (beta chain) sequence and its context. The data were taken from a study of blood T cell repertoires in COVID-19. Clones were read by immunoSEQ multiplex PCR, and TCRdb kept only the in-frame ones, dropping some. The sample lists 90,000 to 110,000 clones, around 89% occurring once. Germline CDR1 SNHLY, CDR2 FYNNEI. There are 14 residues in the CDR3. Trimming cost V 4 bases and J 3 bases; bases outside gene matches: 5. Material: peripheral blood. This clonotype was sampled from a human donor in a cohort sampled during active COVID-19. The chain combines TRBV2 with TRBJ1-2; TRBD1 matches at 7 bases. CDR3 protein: CASSARGQHYGYTF. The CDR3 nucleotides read TGTGCCAGCAGTGCCAGGGGACAGCACTATGGCTACACCTTC. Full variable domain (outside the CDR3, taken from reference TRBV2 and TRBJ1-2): EPEVTQTPSHQVTQMGQEVILRCVPISNHLYFYWYRQILGQKVEFLVSFYNNEISEKSEIFDDQFSVERPDGSNFTLKIRSTKLEDSAMYFCASSARGQHYGYTFGSGTRLTVV.